What follows are 18 T cell receptor beta chains derived from one specimen sequenced in a study of cytomegalovirus exposure and HLA in healthy donors. This PCR relied on a set of 60 Vbeta primers and 13 Jbeta primers. The protocol was immunoSEQ multiplex PCR, while the TCRdb copy is restricted to in-frame clones and leaves out a portion. The sample holds 150,000 to 200,000 clones, about 80% seen once. The sequenced material came from PBMCs. Receptors originate from a man under 40 in good health and CMV-seropositive.

The rearrangement links TRBV5-1 to TRBJ2-7, with 7 bases aligning to TRBD2. The V gene end was trimmed by 0 bases and the J gene end by 1 base; junction bases not matched to a gene: 4. CDR3 length: 15 residues. Germline V gene data show CDR1 as SGHRS and CDR2 as YFSETQ. CDR3 loop: CASSLEARGSYEQYF. CDR3 sequence (DNA): TGCGCCAGCAGCTTGGAAGCGCGGGGGTCCTACGAGCAGTACTTC.

This chain joins TRBV2 and TRBJ1-5; D possibly corresponds to TRBD1 (5 bases). Trimming took 1 base from V and 0 from J, leaving 7 bases between them. The germline CDR1 and CDR2 sequences are SNHLY and FYNNEI. The CDR3 covers 15 residues. CDR3 sequence reads: CASSEGGDSNQPQHF. For the CDR3, the DNA is TGTGCCAGCAGTGAAGGGGGGGATAGCAATCAGCCCCAGCATTTT.

CDR3 amino acids: CASKETGLTLNTEAFF. CDR3 nucleotides: TGTGCCAGCAAGGAGACAGGGCTCACCTTGAACACTGAAGCTTTCTTT. The chain joins TRBV13 to TRBJ1-1, with 7 bases fitting TRBD1. V trimming: 7 bases; J trimming: 0 bases; junction bases outside the gene matches: 11. This CDR3 is 16 amino acids long. CDR1 PRHDT and CDR2 FYEKMQ come from the germline V gene (reference sequence).

The chain uses TRBV19 and TRBJ1-2; D remains unclear. The CDR3 sequence is 12 residues long. Trimming left V 5 bases short and J 5 bases short, with 9 bases between. Per the germline V gene, CDR1 is LNHDA and CDR2 is SQIVND (reference sequence). CDR3 loop: CASSWREYGYTF. The CDR3 bases are TGTGCCAGTAGTTGGCGGGAATATGGCTACACCTTC.

The rearrangement links TRBV25-1 to TRBJ2-1, with D hard to call. The germline CDR1 and CDR2 sequences are MGHDK and SYGVNS. Trimming stripped 4 bases from V and 0 bases from J, with 16 bases between. This CDR3 is 17 amino acids long. CDR3 sequence: CASSARGAPSSYNEQFF. CDR3 DNA: TGTGCCAGCAGTGCCCGAGGTGCGCCGAGCTCCTACAATGAGCAGTTCTTC.

The gene calls are TRBV5-1 and TRBJ1-4, with 10 bases identical to TRBD1. Germline assignment: CDR1 SGHRS and CDR2 YFSETQ. With 5 bases clipped from V and 6 bases from J, the junction kept 4 bases outside the gene matches. CDR3 length equals 14 residues. The CDR3 region has the DNA TGCGCCAGCAGGACCGGGACAGGGGATGAAAAACTGTTTTTT. It is translated as CASRTGTGDEKLFF.

The V call is TRBV5-4, the J call TRBJ2-7, with 8 bases matching TRBD2. Germline values: CDR1 SGHNT, CDR2 YYREEE (reference sequence). The CDR3 length is 16 residues. Losses at the gene ends were 0 bases for V and 4 bases for J; bases not matched to a gene: 9. The CDR3: CASSLAISGSGYEQYF. In nucleotides, the CDR3 is TGTGCCAGCAGCTTGGCCATCAGCGGGAGTGGGTACGAGCAGTACTTC.

The chain joins TRBV18 to TRBJ2-7; the match to TRBD1 covers 9 bases. The CDR3 runs 15 residues. The V gene end was trimmed by 1 base and the J gene end by 4 bases; junction bases not matched to a gene: 5. Germline V gene sequence: CDR1 KGHSH, CDR2 LQKENI. The chain's CDR3 is CASSPQQGARYEQYF. In DNA, the CDR3 is TGTGCCAGCTCACCACAACAGGGGGCGCGATACGAGCAGTACTTC.

This chain connects TRBV6-6 to TRBJ2-1; a weak D match, TRBD1 (6 bases). The CDR3 runs 15 residues. V was cut by 7 bases and J by 0 bases, with 13 bases left in between. Germline loops: CDR1 MNHNY, CDR2 SVGAGI (reference sequence). CDR3 in amino acids: CASTQDRSSYNEQFF. CDR3 sequence (DNA): TGTGCCAGCACCCAGGACAGAAGCTCCTACAATGAGCAGTTCTTC.

The J gene is TRBJ2-2, the V gene TRBV10-1, with D possibly TRBD2 on 5 matching bases. CDR3 length equals 17 residues. Trimming removed 7 bases from V and 0 bases from J, with 18 bases in between. The germline gives CDR1 WNHNN, CDR2 SYGVQD (reference sequence). CDR3 residues: CASTPIPSGANTGELFF. The CDR3 coding sequence is TGCGCCAGCACCCCAATCCCGAGCGGTGCGAACACCGGGGAGCTGTTTTTT.

This chain joins TRBV5-4 and TRBJ1-1, with 8 bases that match TRBD1. Germline V gene lookup returns CDR1 SGHNT and CDR2 YYREEE (reference sequence). The CDR3 contains 14 residues. V lost 2 bases, J lost 7 bases, and 7 bases stayed unmatched. The CDR3 DNA follows: TGTGCCAGCAGCTTCTGGCAGGGGGCGAATGAAGCTTTCTTT. This encodes CASSFWQGANEAFF.

This chain uses TRBV27 with TRBJ2-5, with 9 bases aligning to TRBD1. The germline gives CDR1 MNHEY, CDR2 SMNVEV (reference sequence). The CDR3 consists of 15 residues. The V and J ends lost 6 bases and 11 bases, in that order; junction bases with no gene match: 16. CDR3 DNA: TGTGCCAGCAGCCTTAAGCCACAGGGGGCGGGGGAGCAGTACTTC. Residues: CASSLKPQGAGEQYF.

This chain uses TRBV29-1 with TRBJ2-5; possibly TRBD2 for D (5 bases). Germline V CDR1 and CDR2: SQVTM, ANQGSEA. CDR3 length: 14 residues. Trimming removed 0 bases at V and 5 bases at J, with 13 bases between. The CDR3 loop is CSVEDYVGVETQYF. CDR3 nucleotide sequence: TGCAGCGTTGAAGATTATGTGGGAGTGGAGACCCAGTACTTC.

The table lists this clone with a count of one. One end of the junction does not line up with germline, which may come from a read error. The genes are TRBV7-2 and TRBJ2-1, with D possibly matching TRBD2 (7 bases). This CDR3 is built from 15 residues. Germline V lookup: CDR1 SGHTA, CDR2 FQGNSA. CDR3 nucleotides: TGTGCCAGCAGGTTAGGGGGGGAGGCTTACAATGAGCAGTTCTTC. It is translated as CASRLGGEAYNEQFF.

This rearrangement joins TRBV4-1 to TRBJ2-2; perhaps TRBD1 as D (6 bases). The germline V and J ends were trimmed by 0 bases and 0 bases, with 14 bases remaining between them. CDR3 length equals 18 residues. The germline CDR1 and CDR2 sequences are MGHRA and YSYEKL. As DNA, the CDR3 is TGCGCCAGCAGCCAAGACGGGGCAGGGGCCGCGAACACCGGGGAGCTGTTTTTT. Its protein is CASSQDGAGAANTGELFF.

This rearrangement joins TRBV7-2 to TRBJ1-1; 9 bases are a match to TRBD1. The CDR3 has 16 amino acids. Per germline, CDR1 SGHTA and CDR2 FQGNSA. V was pared by 5 bases and J by 5 bases, with 12 bases of the junction left unmatched. The CDR3 loop reads CASSPQGARSRTEAFF. CDR3 coding DNA: TGTGCCAGCAGCCCACAGGGGGCGCGGAGTAGGACTGAAGCTTTCTTT.

The CDR3 DNA is TGTGCCACCAGCAGGGGAGGGGAGAACACTGAAGCTTTCTTT. The encoded protein is CATSRGGENTEAFF. The rearrangement links TRBV15 to TRBJ1-1; maybe TRBD1 (5 bases). Germline CDR1 is LNHNV and CDR2 is YYDKDF (reference sequence). CDR3 length equals 14 residues. Trimming shortened V by 3 bases and J by 1 base, and 9 bases separated the two germline ends.

The chain carries TRBV7-9 and TRBJ2-7, with TRBD1 as a possible D gene (7 bases). This CDR3 has 15 residues. Germline loops: CDR1 SEHNR, CDR2 FQNEAQ (reference sequence). The V and J ends lost 1 base and 6 bases respectively, with 16 bases between them. The CDR3 DNA follows: TGTGCCAGCAGCTTAGACGGCAGGGGGGCATCCGAGCAGTACTTC. Protein sequence: CASSLDGRGASEQYF.